The next 8 T cell receptor beta chains were all read from a single sample in a study of early T cells in non-severe SARS-CoV-2 infection. TCRdb analysed the 5' RACE reads with MiXCR anew, one entry per CDR3 protein. This table has under 65,000 distinct CDR3 sequences, about 10% appearing once. What was sequenced was whole blood. The receptors originated from an adult who was a healthcare worker with PCR-confirmed SARS-CoV-2 infection or an uninfected control (not recorded which).

CDR3 region: CASSLGQGVAFF. DNA for the CDR3: TGTGCCAGCAGCTTGGGGCAGGGGGTAGCTTTCTTT. J is TRBJ1-1 and V is TRBV5-4; the match to TRBD1 covers 7 bases. The trim removed 0 bases at V and 10 bases at J, leaving 3 bases unmatched. The CDR3 runs 12 residues. Germline assignment: CDR1 SGHNT and CDR2 YYREEE (reference sequence).

In this sample, this clonotype turned up many times. This sequence joins TRBV7-2 and TRBJ1-6; D uncertain. Trimming took 3 bases from V and 0 from J, leaving 9 bases between them. Germline loops: CDR1 SGHTA, CDR2 FQGNSA. The CDR3 sequence is 16 residues long. The CDR3 sequence is CASSLRPSSYNSPLHF. The CDR3 DNA follows: TGTGCCAGCAGCTTGAGGCCGAGCTCCTATAATTCACCCCTCCACTTT.

This chain connects TRBV29-1 to TRBJ2-1; D could derive from TRBD1 or TRBD2 (5 bases each). Germline V gives CDR1 SQVTM, CDR2 ANQGSEA. The CDR3 is 13 residues long. V was trimmed by 8 bases and J by 5 bases, leaving 16 bases between them. Here the CDR3 reads CSSSALGDNEQFF. CDR3 sequence (DNA): TGCAGCTCGAGTGCCCTGGGGGACAATGAGCAGTTCTTC.

This clonotype was detected ten times or more. This chain joins TRBV13 and TRBJ2-3; 10 positions agree with TRBD2. J was trimmed by 4 bases and V by 5 bases; bases with no gene match: 18. Germline assignment: CDR1 PRHDT and CDR2 FYEKMQ (reference sequence). The CDR3 runs 19 residues. CDR3 region: CASSPSPPGVSGGPDTQYF. The CDR3 bases are TGTGCCAGCAGCCCCTCTCCTCCGGGGGTTAGCGGGGGGCCAGATACGCAGTATTTT. Based on the CDR3 plus reference TRBV13 and TRBJ2-3, the full variable domain is AAGVIQSPRHLIKEKRETATLKCYPIPRHDTVYWYQQGPGQDPQFLISFYEKMQSDKGSIPDRFSAQQFSDYHSELNMSSLELGDSALYFCASSPSPPGVSGGPDTQYFGPGTRLTVL.

The V call is TRBV4-1, the J call TRBJ2-7, with unresolved D. The CDR3 contains 15 residues. V lost 0 bases, J lost 0 bases, and 9 bases lay in between. CDR1 is MGHRA, CDR2 YSYEKL, per germline. The CDR3 here is CASSQEPLGSYEQYF. CDR3 DNA: TGCGCCAGCAGCCAAGAACCCCTTGGCTCCTACGAGCAGTACTTC.

This clonotype appeared a few times. The junction and the germline gene differ at one end; a read error may be behind it. This rearrangement joins TRBV7-9 to TRBJ1-1; 7 bases are shared with TRBD1. CDR1 and CDR2 from the germline V gene are SEHNR and FQNEAQ (reference sequence). The CDR3 has 13 residues. The DNA for the CDR3 is TGTGCCAGCAGCCCGAGGGGGACAGATGAAGTTTTCTTT. It is translated as CASSPRGTDEVFF.

The rearrangement uses TRBV7-2 and TRBJ2-5; D is unresolved. The germline V gene encodes CDR1 SGHTA and CDR2 FQGNSA. Trimming took 1 base from V and 6 from J, leaving 12 bases between them. This CDR3 is 14 amino acids long. The CDR3 DNA is TGTGCCAGCAGCTTAGGTTCGGTACCGCAGACCCAGTACTTC. Its translation: CASSLGSVPQTQYF.

This clonotype was recorded many times. This sequence joins TRBV6-4 and TRBJ2-3, with 9 bases aligning to TRBD2. V shed 10 bases and J 7 bases; nucleotides not matched to a gene: 9. CDR1 is MRHNA and CDR2 is SNTAGT in the germline V gene. This CDR3 is 13 amino acids long. Here the CDR3 DNA reads TGTGCCACCTCCGCGGGGGGGCCAAATACGCAGTATTTT. This sequence encodes CATSAGGPNTQYF.